One T cell receptor (beta chain) is described in this entry. The entry originates in a study of T cells in localized non-small cell lung cancer. Trimming shortened V by 2 bases and J by 4 bases, and 11 bases separated the two germline ends. This CDR3 is built from 14 residues. Germline V CDR1 and CDR2: MNHNS, SASEGT. Clones were read by immunoSEQ multiplex PCR, and TCRdb kept only the in-frame ones, dropping some. The sample yields about 83,000 clones, more than 75% seen once. The sequencing here drew on peripheral blood, taken before any cancer treatment. This chain connects TRBV6-1 to TRBJ1-1, with a possible D match to TRBD1 (5 bases). The receptor comes from an older female donor with stage I lung adenocarcinoma. CDR3 amino acids: CASSEYGRGTEAFF. The DNA of the CDR3 is TGTGCCAGCAGTGAATACGGGAGGGGCACTGAAGCTTTCTTT.